One and the same sample provided the 30 T cell receptor beta chains below, sequenced in a study of OX40 agonist ivuxolimab in advanced cancers. Profiling relied on immunoSEQ multiplex PCR, and the TCRdb table lists in-frame clones only, not all of them. The sample lists about 42,000 clones; roughly 86% were seen once. Sequenced here: CD4+ or CD8+ T cells sorted from blood, sampled in a trial of the OX40 agonist ivuxolimab. Source of these receptors: an adult with an advanced solid tumor such as melanoma, head and neck, liver or kidney cancer.

This chain joins TRBV14 and TRBJ2-2; TRBD1 aligns across 10 bases. The CDR3 loop spans 15 amino acids. V lost 5 bases, J lost 7 bases, and 7 bases stayed unmatched. Germline V gene sequence: CDR1 SGHDN, CDR2 FVKESK. CDR3 residues: CASSSGTGVYGELFF. The CDR3, as DNA: TGTGCCAGCAGCTCCGGGACAGGGGTTTACGGGGAGCTGTTTTTT.

Within the sample, this clone is medium-sized. The rearrangement uses TRBV2 and TRBJ1-1; D gene ambiguous. The CDR3 extends over 13 amino acids. CDR1 SNHLY and CDR2 FYNNEI come from the germline V gene. Trimming left V 4 bases short and J 2 bases short, with 8 bases between. CDR3 sequence: CASSVGPNTEAFF. The DNA for the CDR3 is TGTGCCAGCAGTGTCGGGCCAAACACTGAAGCTTTCTTT.

The CDR3 region is CASSLTQRADYQETQYF. CDR3 nucleotide sequence: TGTGCCAGCAGCTTAACACAGCGAGCCGACTATCAAGAGACCCAGTACTTC. The chain employs TRBV11-2 and TRBJ2-5, with D maybe TRBD2 (5 bases). Germline V CDR1 and CDR2: SGHAT, FQNNGV. Trimming took off 2 bases at V and 2 bases at J, with 18 bases between the two ends. This CDR3 is 17 amino acids long.

J is TRBJ1-1 and V is TRBV16, with D uncertain. Trimming stripped 0 bases from V and 0 bases from J, with 8 bases between. Looked up from germline, CDR1 is KGHSY and CDR2 is FQNENV. The length of the CDR3 is 15 residues. The CDR3 coding sequence is TGTGCCAGCAGCCAATCGGATACCCTGAACACTGAAGCTTTCTTT. As protein: CASSQSDTLNTEAFF.

The rearrangement links TRBV29-1 to TRBJ2-7; a possible D gene is TRBD2 (5 bases). Germline V gene data show CDR1 as SQVTM and CDR2 as ANQGSEA. The CDR3 totals 14 residues. V was clipped by 4 bases and J by 0 bases, with 13 bases between them. The CDR3 DNA reads as TGCAGCGTTGTACGGGGATCTAACTCCTACGAGCAGTACTTC. As protein: CSVVRGSNSYEQYF.

V usage is TRBV19 and J usage is TRBJ2-7, with D tentatively TRBD1 (6 bases). Germline V gene data show CDR1 as LNHDA and CDR2 as SQIVND (reference sequence). The CDR3 runs 14 residues. V was clipped by 5 bases and J by 2 bases, with 13 bases between them. The CDR3 reads CASSWAQGPYEQYF. CDR3 bases: TGTGCCAGTAGTTGGGCACAGGGTCCCTACGAGCAGTACTTC.

The J gene is TRBJ2-1, the V gene TRBV9, with D uncertain. The CDR3 covers 11 residues. Germline loops: CDR1 SGDLS, CDR2 YYNGEE. Trimming took 0 bases from V and 9 from J, leaving 4 bases between them. The CDR3 spells CASSVGIEQFF. CDR3 sequence (DNA): TGTGCCAGCAGCGTAGGGATTGAGCAGTTCTTC.

The chain recombines TRBV19 with TRBJ1-1; 7 bases fit TRBD1. The germline V gene has CDR1 LNHDA and CDR2 SQIVND (reference sequence). This CDR3 has 16 residues. J was trimmed by 2 bases and V by 6 bases; bases with no gene match: 12. CDR3 sequence: CASSPKSGTVNTEAFF. The CDR3 nucleotides are TGTGCCAGTAGCCCAAAATCCGGGACAGTCAACACTGAAGCTTTCTTT.

The V gene is TRBV5-4, the J gene TRBJ2-3, with unresolved D. The V end was cut by 2 bases, the J end by 5 bases, with 12 bases between. The germline V gene has CDR1 SGHNT and CDR2 YYREEE (reference sequence). This CDR3 spans 14 amino acids. The CDR3 is CASSLGSLGDTQYF. The CDR3 nucleotides are TGTGCCAGCAGCTTAGGCAGTTTGGGAGATACGCAGTATTTT. Filled out from reference TRBV5-4 and TRBJ2-3, the complete variable domain reads ETGVTQSPTHLIKTRGQQVTLRCSSQSGHNTVSWYQQALGQGPQFIFQYYREEENGRGNFPPRFSGLQFPNYSSELNVNALELDDSALYLCASSLGSLGDTQYFGPGTRLTVL.

The chain combines TRBV7-2 with TRBJ2-5; 11 bases are shared with TRBD2. The germline V gene has CDR1 SGHTA and CDR2 FQGNSA. V shed 1 base, J shed 4 bases, and the junction held 2 bases outside the gene matches. This CDR3 is built from 15 residues. CDR3 protein: CASSLGLAGGETQYF. DNA for the CDR3: TGTGCCAGCAGCTTAGGGCTAGCGGGAGGAGAGACCCAGTACTTC.

The chain has TRBV27 and TRBJ1-1, with D unresolved. The V end lost 1 base, the J end lost 4 bases, and 19 bases lay between the germline ends. CDR1 is MNHEY and CDR2 is SMNVEV in the germline V gene (reference sequence). The CDR3 length is 17 residues. The CDR3 region is CASSLWRPGGSTTEAFF. The CDR3 DNA sequence: TGTGCCAGCAGTTTATGGAGGCCCGGTGGGAGTACCACTGAAGCTTTCTTT.

The V gene is TRBV27, the J gene TRBJ1-6; no clear D gene. The V end was cut by 3 bases, the J end by 10 bases, with 10 bases between. The CDR3 runs 13 residues. Germline V gene data show CDR1 as MNHEY and CDR2 as SMNVEV (reference sequence). The CDR3 nucleotides read TGTGCCAGCAGTTTGGGCTTTTTATCACCCCTCCACTTT. Translating gives CASSLGFLSPLHF.

This clone was seen once. The genes are TRBV6-5 and TRBJ1-6; 7 bases line up with TRBD1. The V and J ends lost 7 bases and 7 bases, in that order; junction bases with no gene match: 7. The CDR3 loop spans 14 amino acids. Germline lookup yields CDR1 MNHEY and CDR2 SVGAGI. CDR3 protein: CASNDRDRNSPLHF. The CDR3 DNA sequence: TGTGCCAGCAATGACCGGGACAGAAATTCACCCCTCCACTTT.

V gene TRBV6-5 combines with J gene TRBJ1-4; tentatively, D is TRBD1 (6 bases). The CDR3 is made up of 14 amino acids. The V end lost 5 bases, the J end lost 6 bases, and 13 bases lay between the germline ends. Germline CDR1 reads MNHEY; CDR2 reads SVGAGI. CDR3 amino acids: CASSGGRGYEKLFF. The CDR3 DNA is TGTGCCAGCAGTGGCGGGAGGGGGTATGAAAAACTGTTTTTT.

This clone was seen only a few times. CDR3 DNA sequence: TGTGCTAGTGGTTTGGATTCGGGACAGGGGGCCGGGGAGACCCAGTACTTC. Protein sequence: CASGLDSGQGAGETQYF. The chain is built from TRBV12-5 and TRBJ2-5, with 12 bases matching TRBD1. The ends lost 1 base at V and 5 bases at J; junction bases unmatched: 8. In germline, CDR1 is LGHNT, CDR2 FRNRAP. The CDR3 loop spans 17 amino acids.

The V and J genes are TRBV2 and TRBJ2-3, with TRBD2 as a possible D gene (5 bases). In germline, CDR1 is SNHLY, CDR2 FYNNEI. Trimming took off 9 bases at V and 2 bases at J, with 15 bases between the two ends. The CDR3 length is 14 residues. The CDR3, as DNA: TGTGCCAGTTATATTGGGGAGCACACAGATACGCAGTATTTT. Amino acid sequence: CASYIGEHTDTQYF.

The rearrangement links TRBV27 to TRBJ2-1; D unclear. V gave up 2 bases and J gave up 10 bases, with 6 bases separating them. The length of the CDR3 is 11 residues. The V gene's germline CDR1 is MNHEY and CDR2 SMNVEV (reference sequence). This CDR3 reads CASSLDGEQFF. The CDR3 DNA sequence: TGTGCCAGCAGTTTAGATGGGGAGCAGTTCTTC.

This rearrangement joins TRBV30 to TRBJ2-7, with 7 bases identical to TRBD2. Germline CDR1 is GTSNPN and CDR2 is SVGIG (reference sequence). The CDR3 has 14 amino acids. V shed 2 bases and J 3 bases; nucleotides not matched to a gene: 7. As DNA, the CDR3 is TGTGCCTGGAGTCTCTGGGGACTACACTACGAGCAGTACTTC. Its protein is CAWSLWGLHYEQYF.

The V and J genes are TRBV7-2 and TRBJ2-7; 7 positions agree with TRBD1. The germline CDR1 and CDR2 sequences are SGHTA and FQGNSA. This CDR3 is built from 15 residues. Trimming took 4 bases from V and 0 from J; bases not matched to a gene: 6. CDR3 nucleotide sequence: TGTGCCAGCAGCTCCCAGGGGGTGTCCTCCTACGAGCAGTACTTC. This sequence encodes CASSSQGVSSYEQYF.

The V gene is TRBV19, the J gene TRBJ2-1, with 8 bases fitting TRBD2. This CDR3 is 14 amino acids long. V shed 1 base, J shed 5 bases, and the junction held 1 base outside the gene matches. CDR1 and CDR2 (germline): LNHDA, SQIVND (reference sequence). DNA for the CDR3: TGTGCCAGTAGTATAGCGGGAGGGCACAATGAGCAGTTCTTC. It is translated as CASSIAGGHNEQFF.

The V call is TRBV28, the J call TRBJ2-3; TRBD2 aligns across 8 bases. Trimming at V came to 1 base and at J to 3 bases, leaving 3 bases not matched to a gene. Per the germline V gene, CDR1 is MDHEN and CDR2 is SYDVKM. This CDR3 has 15 amino acids. For the CDR3, the DNA is TGTGCCAGCAGTTTATTGAGCGGGGGAACAGATACGCAGTATTTT. Its protein product is CASSLLSGGTDTQYF.

J is TRBJ2-5 and V is TRBV19; D is undetermined. Trimming removed 3 bases at V and 4 bases at J, with 15 bases between. Germline V lookup: CDR1 LNHDA, CDR2 SQIVND (reference sequence). This CDR3 region has 15 residues. CDR3: CASSIFGPSGETQYF. CDR3 in DNA: TGTGCCAGTAGTATTTTTGGCCCCTCGGGAGAGACCCAGTACTTC.

The chain uses TRBV18 and TRBJ1-2, with D possibly TRBD1 on 5 matching bases. This CDR3 is 14 amino acids long. The V and J ends lost 2 bases and 3 bases respectively, with 10 bases between them. CDR1 is KGHSH, CDR2 LQKENI, per germline. The CDR3 bases are TGTGCCAGCTCACCAGAGGGGCTTGACTATGGCTACACCTTC. It codes for CASSPEGLDYGYTF.

The V gene is TRBV7-3, the J gene TRBJ2-1, with 8 bases aligning to TRBD2. Germline CDR1 and CDR2: SGHTA and FQGTGA. This CDR3 has 16 residues. Trimming took 2 bases from V and 5 from J; bases not matched to a gene: 8. As DNA, the CDR3 is TGTGCCAGCAGCTTACACCCTAGCGGGCCCAACAATGAGCAGTTCTTC. Protein sequence: CASSLHPSGPNNEQFF.

CDR3 nucleotide sequence: TGCGCCAGCAGCATTGGACAGGGGGCGCAAGAGCAGTACGTC. Translated: CASSIGQGAQEQYV. The V and J genes are TRBV5-1 and TRBJ2-7; 11 bases map to TRBD1. The trim removed 4 bases at V and 7 bases at J, leaving 7 bases unmatched. The germline V gene encodes CDR1 SGHRS and CDR2 YFSETQ. There are 14 residues in the CDR3.

The chain uses TRBV7-8 and TRBJ1-1, with no clear D. Between the trimmed V and J ends, which lost 4 bases and 1 base, there was a span of 7 bases. CDR3 length: 13 amino acids. Germline CDR1 is SGHVS and CDR2 is FQNEAQ. The DNA for the CDR3 is TGTGCCAGCAGCTCTTTGGGGAACACTGAAGCTTTCTTT. Its translation is CASSSLGNTEAFF.

The J gene is TRBJ1-3, the V gene TRBV5-4; the D is unclear. CDR1 and CDR2 from the germline V gene are SGHNT and YYREEE (reference sequence). The germline V and J ends were trimmed by 4 bases and 4 bases, with 12 bases remaining between them. The CDR3 consists of 14 residues. CDR3 sequence: CASSLSGSGNTIYF. Here the CDR3 DNA reads TGTGCCAGCAGCCTGTCCGGTTCCGGAAACACCATATATTTT.

This clone was observed at least ten times. V usage is TRBV7-9 and J usage is TRBJ1-1; D perhaps matches TRBD1 (6 bases). Germline CDR1 is SEHNR and CDR2 is FQNEAQ (reference sequence). V lost 8 bases and J 7 bases, leaving 11 bases between the germline ends. The CDR3 is 11 residues long. The CDR3 sequence is CASRGGGEAFF. In nucleotides, the CDR3 is TGTGCCAGCCGGGGAGGGGGTGAAGCTTTCTTT.

The V call is TRBV18, the J call TRBJ2-7, with TRBD2 matching over 8 bases. Germline V gene sequence: CDR1 KGHSH, CDR2 LQKENI. V dropped 5 bases and J dropped 3; count of bases not matched to a gene: 3. There are 13 residues in the CDR3. This CDR3 reads CASSIAGSYEQYF. For the CDR3, the DNA is TGTGCCAGCTCAATAGCGGGAAGCTACGAGCAGTACTTC. The full variable domain, rest sourced from reference TRBV18 and TRBJ2-7, is NAGVMQNPRHLVRRRGQEARLRCSPMKGHSHVYWYRQLPEEGLKFMVYLQKENIIDESGMPKERFSAEFPKEGPSILRIQQVVRGDSAAYFCASSIAGSYEQYFGPGTRLTVT.

This clone was seen once. V and J are TRBV27 and TRBJ2-5, with unresolved D. This CDR3 region has 16 residues. V lost 3 bases, J lost 1 base, and 15 bases lay in between. Germline V CDR1 and CDR2: MNHEY, SMNVEV (reference sequence). In DNA form, the CDR3 reads TGTGCCAGCAGTTTTTCGCTGGAGACCCTCCAAGAGACCCAGTACTTC. Translation gives CASSFSLETLQETQYF.